This T cell receptor (beta chain) came from a study of OX40 agonist ivuxolimab in advanced cancers. TCRdb's table, derived via immunoSEQ multiplex PCR, lists solely in-frame clones and lacks some. In the table there are 90,000 or so clones, about 89% of which are singletons. Broader study findings: The average count of expanded clones was higher among CD8+ T cells than among CD4+.

This CDR3 has 18 residues. Germline CDR1 is KGHSH and CDR2 is LQKENI. V was clipped by 5 bases and J by 0 bases, with 22 bases between them. Concerning this clone itself: Antigen specificity is unknown.

The V call is TRBV18, the J call TRBJ1-2; D perhaps matches TRBD1 (6 bases). Sequencing used CD4+ or CD8+ T cells sorted from blood, obtained in a trial of the OX40 agonist ivuxolimab. The receptor was isolated from an adult with an advanced solid tumor such as melanoma, head and neck, liver or kidney cancer. In nucleotides, the CDR3 is TGTGCCAGCTCAGAAATTGACAGGATTTCTGAGCCTAACTATGGCTACACCTTC. Translation gives CASSEIDRISEPNYGYTF.